The 25 T cell receptor beta chains below were found in one sample sequenced in a study of vaccination and CD4 T cells after COVID-19. For these receptors, no antigen is known. The assay that was used to sequence DNA from cultured CD4+ T cells was the Oncomine TCR Beta short-read assay. TCRdb redid the calling of the PCR reads with MiXCR, one entry per CDR3 protein. The sample lists about 21,000 distinct CDR3 sequences, 40% to 50% seen once, with 15% to 20% in the top ten. The treatment: approximately 9-day PBMC culture with coronavirus spike peptide pools or control peptides (ViraFEST assay). The material sequenced was CD4+ T cells from blood, cultured in vitro, taken before SARS-CoV-2 vaccination. Every receptor here comes from a human donor who received a COVID-19 vaccine.

This rearrangement joins TRBV12-3 or TRBV12-4 to TRBJ2-5, with D maybe TRBD1 (5 bases). V gave up 1 base and J gave up 13 bases, with 16 bases separating them. The CDR3 spans 13 residues. The CDR3 bases are TGTGCCAGCAGTTTAGTAGGTGGGGCAGACCTGTACTTC. Translated: CASSLVGGADLYF.

The chain employs TRBV11-3 and TRBJ1-1; a possible D gene is TRBD1 (5 bases). The germline gives CDR1 SGHNT, CDR2 YENEEA. Trimming took off 5 bases at V and 3 bases at J, with 13 bases between the two ends. The CDR3 has 14 residues. The CDR3: CASSKGRWYTEAFF. The DNA of the CDR3 is TGTGCCAGCAGCAAGGGACGGTGGTACACTGAAGCTTTCTTT.

The V gene is TRBV24-1, the J gene TRBJ1-2, with D uncertain. Per germline, CDR1 KGHDR and CDR2 SFDVKD. The CDR3 covers 14 residues. V gave up 5 bases and J gave up 4 bases, with 13 bases separating them. CDR3: CATSGNREFYGYTF. In DNA, the CDR3 is TGTGCCACCAGTGGCAACAGAGAGTTCTATGGCTACACCTTC.

V usage is TRBV2 and J usage is TRBJ1-6; D remains unclear. CDR1 and CDR2 (germline): SNHLY, FYNNEI. There are 15 residues in the CDR3. V was trimmed by 6 bases and J by 5 bases, leaving 14 bases between them. Here the CDR3 reads CASSLGVPDNSPLHF. The CDR3 DNA is TGTGCCAGCAGCCTCGGGGTACCCGATAATTCACCCCTCCACTTT.

This clonotype occurred a few times. V gene TRBV19 combines with J gene TRBJ1-1; D call uncertain. Trimming pared 3 bases from V and 4 bases from J, leaving 12 bases between. The CDR3 covers 14 residues. Germline CDR1 and CDR2: LNHDA and SQIVND (reference sequence). The CDR3 DNA sequence: TGTGCCAGTAGTATGGCGCAGCACGGCACTGAAGCTTTCTTT. It encodes CASSMAQHGTEAFF.

A few counts support this clonotype. The CDR3 here is CSATPPMAGVIYNEQFF. CDR3 DNA sequence: TGCAGTGCTACCCCTCCTATGGCGGGGGTAATCTACAATGAGCAGTTCTTC. This chain uses TRBV20-1 with TRBJ2-1, with TRBD2 matching 7 bases. V shed 4 bases, J shed 3 bases, and the junction held 15 bases outside the gene matches. CDR1 is DFQATT and CDR2 is SNEGSKA in the germline V gene (reference sequence). This CDR3 contains 17 residues.

This clonotype came up a few times. V and J are TRBV30 and TRBJ1-3; possible D gene TRBD1, 6 bases. Trimming left V 0 bases short and J 8 bases short, with 14 bases between. The germline V gene has CDR1 GTSNPN and CDR2 SVGIG (reference sequence). The CDR3 consists of 14 residues. CDR3 in DNA: TGTGCCTGGAGTGTACAGGGTTTGGTACACACCATATATTTT. Translated: CAWSVQGLVHTIYF.

The gene calls are TRBV4-2 and TRBJ1-6; D is uncertain. Germline loops: CDR1 LGHNA, CDR2 YNFKEQ. The length of the CDR3 is 15 residues. Trimming removed 7 bases at V and 9 bases at J, with 19 bases between. CDR3 amino acids: CASKRLGGESSPLHF. CDR3 nucleotides: TGTGCCAGCAAAAGGTTGGGCGGGGAGAGTTCACCCCTCCACTTT.

In its sample, this clonotype was seen a few times. The CDR3 bases are TGTGCCAGTAGAAGGGGACCTGATGGCTACACCTTC. Its protein is CASRRGPDGYTF. The chain carries TRBV19 and TRBJ1-2; possible D gene TRBD1, 5 bases. This CDR3 is 12 amino acids long. The germline CDR1 and CDR2 sequences are LNHDA and SQIVND (reference sequence). The V gene lost 6 bases and the J gene lost 6 bases, with 11 bases spanning the gap. Drawing the rest from reference TRBV19 and TRBJ1-2, the complete variable domain is DGGITQSPKYLFRKEGQNVTLSCEQNLNHDAMYWYRQDPGQGLRLIYYSQIVNDFQKGDIAEGYSVSREKKESFPLTVTSAQKNPTAFYLCASRRGPDGYTFGSGTRLTVV.

This rearrangement joins TRBV6-1 to TRBJ1-2, with 12 bases identical to TRBD1. CDR1 is MNHNS, CDR2 SASEGT, per germline. Unmatched junction bases numbered 4, after V lost 8 bases and J lost 3 bases. The CDR3 is 14 amino acids. The CDR3 bases are TGTGCCAGCCGGGGACAGGGGGCGTACTATGGCTACACCTTC. Its protein is CASRGQGAYYGYTF.

V usage is TRBV20-1 and J usage is TRBJ2-5, with D maybe TRBD1 (6 bases). Trimming took 3 bases from V and 1 from J, leaving 12 bases between them. Germline-derived CDR1 and CDR2 are DFQATT and SNEGSKA (reference sequence). This CDR3 is built from 14 residues. The CDR3 coding sequence is TGCAGTGCTAGGCGCATGACAGGCCAAGAGACCCAGTACTTC. This gives the protein CSARRMTGQETQYF.

This clonotype came up a few times. The chain employs TRBV11-3 and TRBJ1-2, with D hard to call. Per the germline V gene, CDR1 is SGHNT and CDR2 is YENEEA. V lost 1 base to trimming and J lost 4 bases, with 7 bases between them. CDR3 length: 13 amino acids. CDR3: CASSLGAAYGYTF. As DNA, the CDR3 is TGTGCCAGCAGCTTAGGGGCCGCCTATGGCTACACCTTC.

This clonotype turned up a few times. The chain has TRBV15 and TRBJ1-5; 12 nucleotides align to TRBD1. The CDR3 has 17 residues. J lost 6 bases, V lost 3 bases, and 9 bases had no gene match. Germline assignment: CDR1 LNHNV and CDR2 YYDKDF (reference sequence). CDR3 amino acids: CATSRDMGQGAVQPQHF. The CDR3 DNA is TGTGCCACCAGCAGGGACATGGGACAGGGGGCTGTTCAGCCCCAGCATTTT. Full variable domain (rest looked up from reference TRBV15 and TRBJ1-5): DAMVIQNPRYQVTQFGKPVTLSCSQTLNHNVMYWYQQKSSQAPKLLFHYYDKDFNNEADTPDNFQSRRPNTSFCFLDIRSPGLGDTAMYLCATSRDMGQGAVQPQHFGDGTRLSIL.

The chain uses TRBV2 and TRBJ1-1, with 7 bases lining up with TRBD1. The V gene's germline CDR1 is SNHLY and CDR2 FYNNEI. With V trimmed by 9 bases and J by 4 bases, 8 bases remained unmatched. The CDR3 spans 13 residues. The CDR3 region is CASGRDRATEAFF. CDR3 in DNA: TGTGCCAGTGGGAGGGACAGAGCCACTGAAGCTTTCTTT.

The chain recombines TRBV11-3 with TRBJ2-5; 9 bases map to TRBD2. The CDR3 has 14 residues. Losses at the gene ends were 4 bases for V and 5 bases for J; bases not matched to a gene: 5. Germline-derived CDR1 and CDR2 are SGHNT and YENEEA. The CDR3 DNA follows: TGTGCCAGCAGCTCCGGGACTAGCTACGAGACCCAGTACTTC. Protein sequence: CASSSGTSYETQYF.

J is TRBJ2-1 and V is TRBV20-1, with D tentatively TRBD2 (9 bases). The CDR3 has 18 amino acids. CDR1 DFQATT and CDR2 SNEGSKA come from the germline V gene (reference sequence). With 6 bases removed from V and 8 bases from J, the gap between germline ends came to 32 bases. The CDR3 DNA is TGCAGTGCCGCAGGGGGCGGGGGGGCTAGGTTCGGTTTCGATGAGCAGTTCTTC. Protein sequence: CSAAGGGGARFGFDEQFF.

V gene TRBV12-5 combines with J gene TRBJ2-6; the match to TRBD1 covers 8 bases. CDR1 and CDR2 from the germline V gene are LGHNT and FRNRAP. This CDR3 comprises 17 residues. V was pared by 2 bases and J by 4 bases, with 7 bases of the junction left unmatched. The DNA of the CDR3 is TGTGCTAGTGGTTTGCCCGGACAGGGCAAGGGGGCCAACGTCCTGACTTTC. Translation gives CASGLPGQGKGANVLTF.

This sequence joins TRBV7-2 and TRBJ1-1, with 8 nucleotides matching TRBD1. Germline V lookup: CDR1 SGHTA, CDR2 FQGNSA. The trim removed 3 bases at V and 2 bases at J, leaving 17 bases unmatched. The CDR3 extends over 19 amino acids. CDR3: CASSFSRGPYERLNTEAFF. CDR3 coding DNA: TGTGCCAGCAGCTTTTCCAGGGGGCCTTACGAGCGCCTTAACACTGAAGCTTTCTTT.

This clonotype was observed a few times. This rearrangement joins TRBV27 to TRBJ2-7; 7 positions match TRBD2. The ends lost 4 bases at V and 6 bases at J; junction bases unmatched: 15. CDR1 is MNHEY, CDR2 SMNVEV, per germline (reference sequence). CDR3 length: 16 residues. CDR3 nucleotides: TGTGCCAGCAGTTCCTCGGGGGGTAGGGATTACGGCGAGCAGTACTTC. Residues: CASSSSGGRDYGEQYF.

The V and J genes are TRBV18 and TRBJ1-6; D uncertain. V shed 2 bases and J shed 10 bases, with 18 bases lying between them. Germline CDR1 and CDR2: KGHSH and LQKENI. This CDR3 is built from 16 residues. The CDR3 protein is CASSPTRTPRQSPLHF. CDR3 sequence (DNA): TGTGCCAGCTCACCAACCCGGACCCCACGGCAATCACCCCTCCACTTT.

The gene calls are TRBV10-3 and TRBJ2-1; unclear D gene. Germline loops: CDR1 ENHRY, CDR2 SYGVKD. Trimming pared 0 bases from V and 8 bases from J, leaving 5 bases between. The CDR3 has 12 residues. The CDR3, as DNA: TGTGCCATCAGTGAGTCGACCCATGAGCAGTTCTTC. Its translation: CAISESTHEQFF.

This clonotype was observed once. Compared with germline, one end of the junction differs, possibly owing to a read error. CDR3 amino acids: CAGSTRTGALNTEAFF. CDR3 sequence (DNA): TGTGCCGGCAGTACCCGGACAGGGGCTCTGAACACTGAAGCTTTCTTT. The chain couples TRBV6-1 to TRBJ1-1, with 9 positions matching TRBD1. The CDR3 contains 16 residues. The germline V gene encodes CDR1 MNHNS and CDR2 SASEGT.

The DNA of the CDR3 is TGTGCCAGCAGCTTAGAGAGCGGGGGGGCTTCCTACTACAATGAGCAGTTCTTC. It codes for CASSLESGGASYYNEQFF. The chain uses TRBV11-3 and TRBJ2-1; 10 nucleotides match TRBD2. Losses at the gene ends were 0 bases for V and 3 bases for J; bases not matched to a gene: 8. CDR3 length: 18 residues. The germline gives CDR1 SGHNT, CDR2 YENEEA.

This chain connects TRBV2 to TRBJ1-2; TRBD1 aligns across 12 bases. The V gene's germline CDR1 is SNHLY and CDR2 FYNNEI. The CDR3 has 16 amino acids. The trim removed 4 bases at V and 2 bases at J, leaving 5 bases unmatched. CDR3: CASSVGDRGLNYGYTF. CDR3 coding DNA: TGTGCCAGCAGTGTCGGGGACAGGGGGCTCAACTATGGCTACACCTTC.

The chain couples TRBV19 to TRBJ1-1; D unresolved. The germline V gene has CDR1 LNHDA and CDR2 SQIVND (reference sequence). The V end was cut by 9 bases, the J end by 2 bases, with 22 bases between. The CDR3 contains 16 residues. This CDR3 reads CASRALKGSGNTEAFF. CDR3 DNA: TGTGCCAGCCGCGCTCTAAAAGGTTCCGGAAACACTGAAGCTTTCTTT.